Detailed here is one T cell receptor beta chain. This record comes from a study of OX40 agonist ivuxolimab in advanced cancers. The CDR3 extends over 14 amino acids. The V end was cut by 0 bases, the J end by 2 bases, with 6 bases between. CDR1 and CDR2 from the germline V gene are SGHRS and YFSETQ. The method was immunoSEQ multiplex PCR; TCRdb's version includes in-frame clones alone and lacks a portion of them. The sample consists of tens of thousands of clones, about 87% of them appearing once. The specimen comprised CD4+ or CD8+ T cells sorted from blood, sampled in a trial of the OX40 agonist ivuxolimab. The source of this sequence is an adult with an advanced solid tumor such as melanoma, head and neck, liver or kidney cancer. J is TRBJ2-4 and V is TRBV5-1, with unresolved D. The CDR3 protein is CASSLDSTKNIQYF. The CDR3, as DNA: TGCGCCAGCAGCTTGGATTCGACCAAAAACATTCAGTACTTC.